These 15 T cell receptor beta chains share one sample of origin, sequenced in a study of CD8 T cells in ankylosing spondylitis. Study-wide results and caveats: A TCR beta motif of fewer than ten highly homologous variants appeared characteristic of ankylosing spondylitis blood.

These receptors' targets are unknown. TCRdb reprocessed the 5' RACE reads via MiXCR and lists one record per CDR3 protein. This sample has a few hundred thousand distinct CDR3 sequences, with around 22% found just once. Sequenced input: blood, either unsorted or a sorted T cell fraction (not recorded which). The receptor source for this set is a male donor with ankylosing spondylitis.

The chain recombines TRBV11-2 with TRBJ2-1, with D perhaps matching TRBD1 (6 bases). V was trimmed by 4 bases and J by 0 bases, leaving 10 bases between them. Germline CDR1 SGHAT, CDR2 FQNNGV. The CDR3 sequence is 15 residues long. The CDR3 DNA reads as TGTGCCAGCAGCTACAGGGTTAGCTCCTACAATGAGCAGTTCTTC. This sequence encodes CASSYRVSSYNEQFF.

This chain joins TRBV3-1 and TRBJ1-5; D uncertain. The CDR3 length is 14 residues. The germline V and J ends were trimmed by 6 bases and 5 bases, with 14 bases remaining between them. Germline assignment: CDR1 LGHDT and CDR2 YNNKEL (reference sequence). The CDR3 region is CASSQPGPDQPQHF. The CDR3 coding sequence is TGTGCCAGCAGTCAACCCGGACCCGATCAGCCCCAGCATTTT. The entire variable domain, with the rest obtained from reference TRBV3-1 and TRBJ1-5, is as follows: DTAVSQTPKYLVTQMGNDKSIKCEQNLGHDTMYWYKQDSKKFLKIMFSYNNKELIINETVPNRFSPKSPDKAHLNLHINSLELGDSAVYFCASSQPGPDQPQHFGDGTRLSIL.

The rearrangement uses TRBV5-5 and TRBJ2-1, with no clear D. Germline CDR1 reads SGHKS; CDR2 reads YYEKEE (reference sequence). With 2 bases removed from V and 6 bases from J, the gap between germline ends came to 9 bases. This CDR3 is built from 13 residues. Written as DNA, the CDR3 is TGTGCCAGCAGCTTCGGCATGCTCAATGAGCAGTTCTTC. It encodes CASSFGMLNEQFF.

The sample holds a few counts of this clonotype. The rearrangement uses TRBV5-1 and TRBJ2-1, with TRBD2 identical over 9 bases. CDR1 SGHRS and CDR2 YFSETQ come from the germline V gene. The CDR3 consists of 15 residues. V lost 0 bases to trimming and J lost 8 bases; unmatched junction nucleotides: 6. In nucleotides, the CDR3 is TGCGCCAGCAGCTTGGCTGGCGGGAGGGCCGATGAGCAGTTCTTC. It yields the protein CASSLAGGRADEQFF.

The chain couples TRBV12-3 or TRBV12-4 to TRBJ2-5; the match to TRBD2 covers 7 bases. With 5 bases clipped from V and 6 bases from J, the junction kept 9 bases outside the gene matches. The CDR3 totals 14 residues. For the CDR3, the DNA is TGTGCCAGCAGTATAGGGCTAGCGGCGCAGACCCAGTACTTC. Residues: CASSIGLAAQTQYF.

This clonotype has only a few counts. This chain uses TRBV29-1 with TRBJ2-5; 10 nucleotides line up with TRBD2. Germline V lookup: CDR1 SQVTM, CDR2 ANQGSEA. The CDR3 runs to 13 residues. With V trimmed by 1 base and J by 4 bases, 0 bases remained unmatched. The DNA of the CDR3 is TGCAGCGTTGAAGGGACTAGCGGAGAGACCCAGTACTTC. Protein sequence: CSVEGTSGETQYF.

This chain uses TRBV19 with TRBJ2-1; TRBD2 aligns across 8 bases. The CDR3 runs to 16 residues. V gave up 4 bases and J gave up 5 bases; unmatched junction bases: 10. Germline assignment: CDR1 LNHDA and CDR2 SQIVND (reference sequence). The CDR3 region has the DNA TGTGCCAGTAGTACCCCGGGCCCGGGAGGGAACAATGAGCAGTTCTTC. Protein: CASSTPGPGGNNEQFF. Full variable domain (rest looked up from reference TRBV19 and TRBJ2-1): DGGITQSPKYLFRKEGQNVTLSCEQNLNHDAMYWYRQDPGQGLRLIYYSQIVNDFQKGDIAEGYSVSREKKESFPLTVTSAQKNPTAFYLCASSTPGPGGNNEQFFGPGTRLTVL.

The chain joins TRBV10-3 to TRBJ1-1; tentatively, D is TRBD1 (6 bases). Germline values: CDR1 ENHRY, CDR2 SYGVKD. Trimming removed 0 bases from V and 6 bases from J, with 17 bases in between. CDR3 length equals 16 residues. CDR3 sequence (DNA): TGTGCCATCAGTGAGTCAATGGGGGGCGCGGGCCCTGAAGCTTTCTTT. Its translation: CAISESMGGAGPEAFF.

This clonotype has more than one count but fewer than ten. The chain carries TRBV15 and TRBJ1-1; tentatively, D is TRBD1 (5 bases). Germline loops: CDR1 LNHNV, CDR2 YYDKDF (reference sequence). Between the trimmed V and J ends, which lost 4 bases and 1 base, there was a span of 10 bases. CDR3 length equals 14 residues. The CDR3 sequence: CATSTGTGNTEAFF. The DNA for the CDR3 is TGTGCCACCAGCACCGGGACGGGGAACACTGAAGCTTTCTTT.

The chain employs TRBV5-4 and TRBJ2-5; the D is unclear. This CDR3 has 14 residues. V gave up 1 base and J gave up 5 bases, with 12 bases separating them. Germline V gives CDR1 SGHNT, CDR2 YYREEE (reference sequence). CDR3 sequence: CASSLRTSGETQYF. CDR3 DNA: TGTGCCAGCAGCTTGCGGACGTCTGGGGAGACCCAGTACTTC.

The chain recombines TRBV2 with TRBJ2-2; D is ambiguous. The V gene's germline CDR1 is SNHLY and CDR2 FYNNEI. Trimming cost V 7 bases and J 2 bases, with 17 bases left between them. The CDR3 is made up of 16 amino acids. Written as DNA, the CDR3 is TGTGCCAGCAAGATGGGGTATCCTCCAAACACCGGGGAGCTGTTTTTT. It codes for CASKMGYPPNTGELFF.

This clonotype has just a few counts. The rearrangement joins TRBV5-1 to TRBJ2-5, with D hard to call. Trimming cost V 2 bases and J 5 bases, with 7 bases left between them. The CDR3 totals 12 residues. Germline V gives CDR1 SGHRS, CDR2 YFSETQ. CDR3 loop: CASSFEFETQYF. In nucleotides, the CDR3 is TGCGCCAGCAGCTTCGAGTTTGAGACCCAGTACTTC. The variable domain in full, with the rest retrieved from reference TRBV5-1 and TRBJ2-5, is KAGVTQTPRYLIKTRGQQVTLSCSPISGHRSVSWYQQTPGQGLQFLFEYFSETQRNKGNFPGRFSGRQFSNSRSEMNVSTLELGDSALYLCASSFEFETQYFGPGTRLLVL.

This clonotype has more than one count but fewer than ten. The rearrangement links TRBV11-1 to TRBJ1-1, with a possible D match to TRBD1 (5 bases). Germline values: CDR1 SGHAT, CDR2 FQDESV (reference sequence). The CDR3 sequence is 15 residues long. Trimming shortened V by 1 base and J by 4 bases, and 13 bases separated the two germline ends. The CDR3 bases are TGTGCCAGCAGCTTAGGGGACCTCCGGGCCACTGAAGCTTTCTTT. Protein: CASSLGDLRATEAFF.

The chain is built from TRBV27 and TRBJ1-6; 7 nucleotides align to TRBD1. The CDR3 spans 15 residues. V lost 5 bases and J lost 9; bases outside the gene matches: 10. Germline CDR1 is MNHEY and CDR2 is SMNVEV (reference sequence). In nucleotides, the CDR3 is TGTGCCAGCAGTCCCTGGACAGGAGATAGTTCACCCCTCCACTTT. Translated, it gives CASSPWTGDSSPLHF.

This clonotype appeared a few times. The rearrangement links TRBV12-5 to TRBJ2-1, with D uncertain. V was cut by 0 bases and J by 9 bases, with 9 bases left in between. Germline CDR1 and CDR2: LGHNT and FRNRAP. The CDR3 loop spans 13 amino acids. The CDR3 sequence is CASGLVRGAEQFF. The CDR3 DNA follows: TGTGCTAGTGGTTTGGTACGAGGAGCTGAGCAGTTCTTC.